This record looks at one TCR beta chain sequence and its context. Its cognate antigen has yet to be identified. The sample comes from a study of T cells expressing NK-cell markers (dated by TCRdb to the early 2020s). Background on the whole study: About eight donors provided sorted CD3+CD56+NKG2C+, CD3+CD56+NKG2C- and CD3+CD56-NKG2C+ T-cell subsets, whose TCR beta-chain repertoires were profiled. Among the eight sequenced donors, seven were HCMV-seropositive and one was HCMV-seronegative. Illumina HiSeq 2000/2500, MiSeq or NextSeq was used to sequence libraries as 2 x 150 bp reads. Randomly selected healthy volunteers, three men and five women, were used as the eight sequenced donors.

These reads were obtained on an Illumina HiSeq 2000. 5'RACE template switching, by which a universal primer site and unique molecular identifiers were added, was used to make TCR beta cDNA libraries. cDNA synthesis was primed from the TCR beta constant segment and was followed by two successive PCR amplification steps. The paper's data handling went like this. MIGEC was used to demultiplex reads and group reads by UMI, and MiTCR was used to assemble and quantify clonotypes. To exclude erroneous sequences, only TCR cDNA sequences supported by at least two reads were retained. The tcR package was used for downstream repertoire analysis, and clonotypes were matched between fractions using CDR3 nucleotide sequence together with V segment. VDJmatch was used to annotate antigen specificity against VDJdb, with one amino acid substitution in CDR3 permitted. Following reprocessing of the reads by TCRdb, the data hold one row per CDR3 protein sequence and no DNA is available. These V and J calls rely on TCRdb rather than the paper's analysis. This sample's table has entries for 300,000 to 500,000 distinct CDR3 sequences. The top ten clones comprise around 11% of the sample.

The CDR3 spans 12 residues, from the cysteine through the phenylalanine. There is no recorded DNA. From a lookup of the germline V gene, CDR1 and CDR2 are SGHAT and FQNNGV. HCMV-specific IgG was detected in serum with a commercial ELISA kit to determine HCMV serostatus. Ficoll density gradient centrifugation was used to isolate peripheral blood mononuclear cells from blood. Beyond this particular receptor, the publication reports: Whether the expanded NKG2C-expressing T cell clones were specific for HCMV antigens remained unclear. Those dominant clonotypes were again the most abundant among CD3+CD56-NKG2C+ cells in several donors, at about 28.3-60.1%. In five to seven donors, the dominant CD3+CD56+NKG2C+ clonotypes were among the top 10 CD8+ clonotypes and accounted for about 1.0-8% of CD8+ T cells.

The sequence came from a woman aged 45-60 years in good health. Donor details come from another sample of the same person, matched by shared clones. Sequencing was done on a sample of blood T cells: a sorted CD56 or NKG2C T cell subset, CD4+ or CD8+ T cells, or bulk PBMC T cells (not recorded which). This chain joins TRBV11-2 to TRBJ2-3; with no DNA, the TCRdb D assignment of TRBD2 cannot be verified. The CDR3 region has the sequence CASSLVEGTQYF.